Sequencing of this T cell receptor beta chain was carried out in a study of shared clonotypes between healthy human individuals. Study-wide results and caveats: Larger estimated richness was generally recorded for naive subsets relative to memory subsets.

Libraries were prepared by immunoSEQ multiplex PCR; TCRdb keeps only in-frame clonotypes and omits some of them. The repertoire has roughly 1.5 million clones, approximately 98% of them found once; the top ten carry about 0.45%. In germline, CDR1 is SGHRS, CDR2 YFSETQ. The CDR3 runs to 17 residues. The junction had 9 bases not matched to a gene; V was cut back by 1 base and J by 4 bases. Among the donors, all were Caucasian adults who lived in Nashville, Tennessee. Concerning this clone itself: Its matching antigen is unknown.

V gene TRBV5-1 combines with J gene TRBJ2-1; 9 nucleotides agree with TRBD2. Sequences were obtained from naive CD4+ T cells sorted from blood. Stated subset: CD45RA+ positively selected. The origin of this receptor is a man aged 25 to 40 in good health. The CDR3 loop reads CASSLFQTSGVYNEQFF. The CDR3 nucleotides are TGCGCCAGCAGCTTGTTTCAGACTAGCGGAGTATACAATGAGCAGTTCTTC.